This section outlines one TCR beta chain sequence together with its context. Its antigen is undetermined. This CDR3 comprises 14 residues. V was shortened by 2 bases and J by 0 bases, with 7 bases between the two germline ends. CDR1 and CDR2 from the germline V gene are WSHSY and SAAADI. These data originate in a study of cytomegalovirus exposure and HLA in healthy donors. Amplification used 60 Vbeta primers and 13 Jbeta primers. Assay used: immunoSEQ multiplex PCR; TCRdb lists only in-frame clones, some missing. The table shows about 140,000 clones, with 88% occurring only once. Overall study results and limits: Later work found that TCR association rates differed between HLA loci; DRB1 had the most and HLA-C the fewest. TCR beta chain V- and J-gene trimming was linked, in a later analysis, to a missense variant in DCLRE1C.

Material for sequencing was PBMCs. The rearrangement links TRBV10-2 to TRBJ1-1; D ambiguous. This receptor was identified in a middle-aged woman in good health and CMV-seronegative. CDR3 DNA: TGCGCCAGCAGTGAGCCAGGAATGAACACTGAAGCTTTCTTT. The encoded protein is CASSEPGMNTEAFF.